The following is a T cell receptor (beta chain) sequence with its context. Patients at the Seattle site were enrolled during active infection and followed longitudinally. Assay used: immunoSEQ multiplex PCR; TCRdb lists only in-frame clones, some missing. The sample lists about 370,000 clones, around 92% seen once, with around 3% in the top ten. The sample belongs to a study of blood T cell repertoires in COVID-19. In the study overall: Acute and convalescent COVID-19 specimens originated in the United States, Italy and Spain.

Trimming removed 3 bases from V and 2 bases from J, with 14 bases in between. CDR3 size: 16 residues. The germline V gene encodes CDR1 KGHDR and CDR2 SFDVKD. The origin of this receptor is a woman aged 25 to 39 with COVID-19, enrolled during active disease. J is TRBJ2-3 and V is TRBV24-1, with D perhaps TRBD1 (6 bases). The sequenced material came from peripheral blood. The CDR3 sequence is CATSDPGTQLTDTQYF. The CDR3 bases are TGTGCCACCAGTGATCCCGGGACACAACTCACAGATACGCAGTATTTT.